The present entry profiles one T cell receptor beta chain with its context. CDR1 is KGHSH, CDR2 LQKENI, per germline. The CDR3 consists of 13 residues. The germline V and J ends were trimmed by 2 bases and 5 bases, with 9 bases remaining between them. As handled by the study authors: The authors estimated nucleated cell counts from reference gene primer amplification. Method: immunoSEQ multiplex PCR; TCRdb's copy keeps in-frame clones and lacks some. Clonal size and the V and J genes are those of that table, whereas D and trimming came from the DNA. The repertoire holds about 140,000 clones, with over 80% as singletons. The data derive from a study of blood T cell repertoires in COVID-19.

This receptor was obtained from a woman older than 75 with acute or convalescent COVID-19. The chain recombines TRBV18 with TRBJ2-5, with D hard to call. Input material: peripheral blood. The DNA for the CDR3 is TGTGCCAGCTCACCAACGCTGGAGGAGACCCAGTACTTC. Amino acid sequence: CASSPTLEETQYF.